Following are 28 T cell receptor beta chains from one sample sequenced in a study of glioma-infiltrating T cells. Using RNA template, CDR3s of TCR alpha and beta were amplified with iRepertoire arm-PCR. From the multiplex PCR reads, TCRdb called clonotypes with MiXCR, one entry per CDR3 protein. In the table there are 400,000 or so distinct CDR3 sequences, roughly 41% of which are singletons. The sequencing sample was made of glioma tissue, nonneoplastic brain tissue, or PBMCs (not recorded which). These receptors all come from a human donor with low-grade glioma or glioblastoma, undergoing nonglioma brain surgery, or in good health (not recorded which).

This clonotype was counted ten times or more. The CDR3 coding sequence is TGTGCCAGCAGTTCCCCCTCCTACGAGCAGTACTTC. It encodes CASSSPSYEQYF. The J gene is TRBJ2-7, the V gene TRBV28; D remains ambiguous. In germline, CDR1 is MDHEN, CDR2 SYDVKM. This CDR3 is built from 12 residues. V lost 4 bases and J lost 0, with 4 bases in between. The variable domain in full, with the rest retrieved from reference TRBV28 and TRBJ2-7, is DVKVTQSSRYLVKRTGEKVFLECVQDMDHENMFWYRQDPGLGLRLIYFSYDVKMKEKGDIPEGYSVSREKKERFSLILESASTNQTSMYLCASSSPSYEQYFGPGTRLTVT.

In its sample, this clonotype was seen many times. The chain employs TRBV7-9 and TRBJ2-4; D uncertain. Looked up from germline, CDR1 is SEHNR and CDR2 is FQNEAQ (reference sequence). V lost 1 base and J lost 10, with 5 bases in between. This CDR3 spans 11 amino acids. The CDR3 protein is CASSLGTIQYF. The CDR3 bases are TGTGCCAGCAGCTTAGGTACAATTCAGTACTTC.

This chain uses TRBV18 with TRBJ1-1; D call uncertain. The length of the CDR3 is 13 residues. From germline, CDR1 is KGHSH and CDR2 LQKENI. Trimming pared 4 bases from V and 1 base from J, leaving 7 bases between. The CDR3 loop reads CASSQSPNTEAFF. The CDR3 DNA reads as TGTGCCAGCTCACAAAGCCCGAACACTGAAGCTTTCTTT.

Remarks on this clonotype: A read error is likely, as this CDR3 ends without the conserved phenylalanine or tryptophan. This chain uses TRBV20-1 with TRBJ2-1; weak D call: TRBD1 (6 bases). The CDR3 runs to 16 residues. The V gene lost 2 bases and the J gene lost 7 bases, with 21 bases spanning the gap. Germline V lookup: CDR1 DFQATT, CDR2 SNEGSKA (reference sequence). DNA for the CDR3: TGCAGTGCTAGACTGAAGGGGGATCGCCCGTGGAATGAGCAGTTCCTC. It translates to CSARLKGDRPWNEQFL.

As regards this clonotype: The junction departs from the called germline gene at one end, perhaps through a read error. The chain is built from TRBV19 and TRBJ2-5, with 16 positions matching TRBD2. There are 18 residues in the CDR3. Germline CDR1 and CDR2: LNHDA and SQIVND (reference sequence). CDR3 in amino acids: CASTSGLAGGPGGETKYF. The CDR3 bases are TGTGCCAGTACCTCGGGACTAGCGGGAGGGCCTGGGGGAGAGACCAAGTACTTC.

For this clonotype: A read error is possible here, since a much larger clone lies one base away. This sequence joins TRBV6-5 and TRBJ2-1; TRBD2 agrees at 8 bases. This CDR3 region has 15 residues. The germline CDR1 and CDR2 sequences are MNHEY and SVGAGI. The CDR3 loop reads CASTGSGSRNNKQFF. CDR3 bases: TGTGCCAGCACGGGAAGCGGGAGTAGGAACAATAAGCAGTTCTTC.

Ten or more counts support this clonotype. This chain links TRBV28 with TRBJ2-7; 7 bases align to TRBD2. The V and J ends lost 7 bases and 2 bases, in that order; junction bases with no gene match: 5. Germline V lookup: CDR1 MDHEN, CDR2 SYDVKM. This CDR3 region has 13 residues. In DNA, the CDR3 is TGTGCCAGCACCCGGGACTACACCTACGAGCAGTACTTC. It encodes CASTRDYTYEQYF.

Of note for this clonotype: This could be a read error, since a much larger clone is one nucleotide away. The rearrangement joins TRBV20-1 to TRBJ2-7, with D perhaps being TRBD1 or TRBD2 (6 bases each). The CDR3 runs to 14 residues. Germline CDR1 DFQATT, CDR2 SNEGSKA (reference sequence). The CDR3, as DNA: TGCAGTGCTAGGACGCAGGGGACTTCCTGCGAGCAGTACTTC. The encoded protein is CSARTQGTSCEQYF.

V usage is TRBV20-1 and J usage is TRBJ2-7; D gene ambiguous. CDR1 is DFQATT and CDR2 is SNEGSKA in the germline V gene (reference sequence). Trimming pared 1 base from V and 7 bases from J, leaving 20 bases between. This CDR3 is built from 15 residues. This CDR3 reads CSARGSDGSYNEQYF. Here the CDR3 DNA reads TGCAGTGCTAGAGGCTCGGATGGCTCCTACAATGAGCAGTACTTC.

This chain uses TRBV7-9 with TRBJ2-7; weak D call: TRBD1 (5 bases). The CDR3 sequence is 13 residues long. V lost 8 bases to trimming and J lost 0 bases, with 11 bases between them. In germline, CDR1 is SEHNR, CDR2 FQNEAQ (reference sequence). The CDR3 sequence is CASARVVSYEQYF. The CDR3 DNA is TGTGCCAGCGCCAGGGTGGTCTCCTACGAGCAGTACTTC.

The J gene is TRBJ1-5, the V gene TRBV6-1; 7 bases line up with TRBD1. This CDR3 region has 15 residues. Germline CDR1 reads MNHNS; CDR2 reads SASEGT. With 5 bases clipped from V and 5 bases from J, the junction kept 9 bases outside the gene matches. CDR3 nucleotide sequence: TGTGCCAGCAGTCCGGGGGGACAGACCCATCAGCCCCAGCATTTT. It translates to CASSPGGQTHQPQHF.

This clonotype was detected only a few times. V usage is TRBV28 and J usage is TRBJ2-7, with D tentatively TRBD1 (5 bases). The CDR3 sequence is 14 residues long. Germline V CDR1 and CDR2: MDHEN, SYDVKM. V dropped 2 bases and J dropped 6 bases, with 14 bases sitting between them. In DNA form, the CDR3 reads TGTGCCAGCAGTTTACCCGGCAGGGTTCGCGAGCAGTACTTC. This encodes CASSLPGRVREQYF.

The gene calls are TRBV19 and TRBJ1-2; D is ambiguous. Per germline, CDR1 LNHDA and CDR2 SQIVND (reference sequence). The CDR3 is made up of 13 amino acids. The germline V and J ends were trimmed by 5 bases and 4 bases, with 11 bases remaining between them. The chain's CDR3 is CASSWRSLYGYTF. CDR3 bases: TGTGCCAGTAGTTGGCGGTCGCTCTATGGCTACACCTTC.

This clonotype was picked up many times. The chain is built from TRBV15 and TRBJ1-5, with a tentative D call TRBD1 (5 bases). CDR1 is LNHNV and CDR2 is YYDKDF in the germline V gene (reference sequence). The V end was cut by 5 bases, the J end by 6 bases, with 14 bases between. The CDR3 spans 14 residues. CDR3 sequence reads: CATSGGPTSQPQHF. Here the CDR3 DNA reads TGTGCCACCAGCGGGGGACCGACGAGTCAGCCCCAGCATTTT.

The gene calls are TRBV5-6 and TRBJ1-2, with 7 positions matching TRBD1. The germline V gene has CDR1 SGHDT and CDR2 YYEEEE. Trimming removed 5 bases from V and 4 bases from J; junction bases left unmatched: 8. This CDR3 is built from 14 residues. CDR3 loop: CASRMKGAAYGYTF. CDR3 nucleotide sequence: TGTGCCAGCAGAATGAAGGGGGCTGCCTATGGCTACACCTTC.

J is TRBJ2-5 and V is TRBV7-9; 7 bases agree with TRBD2. V dropped 4 bases and J dropped 8; count of bases not matched to a gene: 13. Germline V lookup: CDR1 SEHNR, CDR2 FQNEAQ (reference sequence). The CDR3 spans 15 residues. The CDR3 loop is CASSSVRGDLDTQYF. The CDR3 bases are TGTGCCAGCAGCTCAGTCCGGGGGGATCTAGATACCCAGTACTTC.

The V and J genes are TRBV7-9 and TRBJ2-1; D gene unclear. V was trimmed by 1 base and J by 8 bases, leaving 12 bases between them. The CDR3 is 14 amino acids. CDR1 and CDR2 from the germline V gene are SEHNR and FQNEAQ (reference sequence). CDR3: CASSLDSRPDEQFF. The CDR3 DNA follows: TGTGCCAGCAGCTTAGATAGTCGTCCGGATGAGCAGTTCTTC.

This clonotype was seen a handful of times. The V gene is TRBV28, the J gene TRBJ1-3; no clear D. Germline lookup yields CDR1 MDHEN and CDR2 SYDVKM. V lost 9 bases, J lost 2 bases, and 11 bases lay in between. The length of the CDR3 is 13 residues. CDR3 residues: CASFKAAGNTIYF. As DNA, the CDR3 is TGTGCCAGTTTCAAAGCGGCTGGAAACACCATATATTTT.

This clonotype was seen more than once but under ten times. The genes are TRBV28 and TRBJ1-2, with TRBD1 matching over 10 bases. CDR1 and CDR2 (germline): MDHEN, SYDVKM. V lost 4 bases to trimming and J lost 3 bases; unmatched junction nucleotides: 5. The CDR3 sequence is 15 residues long. CDR3 nucleotides: TGTGCCAGCAGTTGGGGGGGACAGGGGCACTATGGCTACACCTTC. The encoded protein is CASSWGGQGHYGYTF.

The chain employs TRBV10-3 and TRBJ1-3; D gene ambiguous. This CDR3 has 14 amino acids. The germline V gene encodes CDR1 ENHRY and CDR2 SYGVKD. V was shortened by 6 bases and J by 4 bases, with 13 bases between the two germline ends. CDR3 region: CAIRETSRGNTIYF. DNA for the CDR3: TGTGCCATCAGGGAAACGTCGCGGGGAAACACCATATATTTT.

This clonotype was seen only a few times. J is TRBJ2-7 and V is TRBV20-1; TRBD1 aligns across 11 bases. This CDR3 spans 15 amino acids. Germline CDR1 is DFQATT and CDR2 is SNEGSKA (reference sequence). The V and J ends lost 3 bases and 3 bases, in that order; junction bases with no gene match: 7. CDR3 in DNA: TGCAGTGCTAGGAGAGGGGGGACAGGGGGCTACGAGCAGTACTTC. This gives the protein CSARRGGTGGYEQYF.

With respect to this clonotype: This CDR3 fails to terminate in the conserved phenylalanine or tryptophan, so it likely reflects a read error. The chain couples TRBV27 to TRBJ2-4; D unclear. There are 14 residues in the CDR3. In germline, CDR1 is MNHEY, CDR2 SMNVEV (reference sequence). Trimming took off 5 bases at V and 1 base at J, with 9 bases between the two ends. The CDR3 bases are TGTGCCAGCAGTCCCTATGGGGCCAAAAACATTCAGTACCTC. As protein: CASSPYGAKNIQYL.

This clonotype turned up a few times. The chain combines TRBV20-1 with TRBJ2-6, with D possibly being TRBD1 (6 bases). The CDR3 runs to 18 residues. V lost 3 bases to trimming and J lost 1 base, with 19 bases between them. Germline V CDR1 and CDR2: DFQATT, SNEGSKA (reference sequence). CDR3 sequence: CSASWGQDPLSGANVLTF. The CDR3, as DNA: TGCAGTGCTAGTTGGGGGCAGGACCCCCTTTCTGGGGCCAACGTCCTGACTTTC.

Comments on this clonotype: Given a much more abundant clone one base away, this may be a read error. The chain is built from TRBV27 and TRBJ1-5; 8 bases are a match to TRBD1. Per germline, CDR1 MNHEY and CDR2 SMNVEV (reference sequence). This CDR3 region has 16 residues. The CDR3 is CASSPGAGGLNKPQHF. CDR3 coding DNA: TGTGCCAGCAGTCCCGGGGCAGGGGGCCTCAATAAGCCCCAGCATTTT.

Only a few counts were recorded for this clonotype. The chain has TRBV20-1 and TRBJ2-1; TRBD1 might be the D (5 bases). The germline CDR1 and CDR2 sequences are DFQATT and SNEGSKA (reference sequence). V was clipped by 0 bases and J by 5 bases, with 17 bases between them. CDR3 length: 16 amino acids. The CDR3 reads CSARDFEQALDNEQFF. Written as DNA, the CDR3 is TGCAGTGCTAGAGATTTTGAACAGGCCCTAGACAATGAGCAGTTCTTC.

This sequence joins TRBV27 and TRBJ2-5, with 10 bases lining up with TRBD1. Germline V gene lookup returns CDR1 MNHEY and CDR2 SMNVEV (reference sequence). The CDR3 is 15 amino acids. The trim removed 5 bases at V and 5 bases at J, leaving 8 bases unmatched. The CDR3 DNA reads as TGTGCCAGCAGTGCACTTGACAGGGGGCCTGAGACCCAGTACTTC. Translating it yields CASSALDRGPETQYF.

This clonotype was seen a few times. A clone one base away is much larger, so this may be a read error. No conserved phenylalanine or tryptophan is present at the end of the CDR3, so a read error is the likely explanation. This chain joins TRBV27 and TRBJ2-7; 9 bases are a match to TRBD2. The CDR3 has 14 amino acids. V trimming: 5 bases; J trimming: 7 bases; junction bases outside the gene matches: 9. Germline V gene sequence: CDR1 MNHEY, CDR2 SMNVEV (reference sequence). Here the CDR3 reads CASSLSGSGREQYS. CDR3 nucleotides: TGTGCCAGCAGTCTTAGCGGGAGTGGGCGAGAGCAGTACTCC.

The chain is built from TRBV11-1 and TRBJ1-5; TRBD1 might be the D (5 bases). CDR3 length equals 15 residues. CDR1 and CDR2 (germline): SGHAT, FQDESV (reference sequence). V shed 5 bases and J shed 0 bases, with 11 bases lying between them. This CDR3 is CASSLGPYSNQPQHF. As DNA, the CDR3 is TGTGCCAGCAGCCTGGGACCGTATAGCAATCAGCCCCAGCATTTT.